This T cell receptor beta chain was documented in a study of PD-1 blockade in mismatch repair-deficient tumors. Study results and limitations: Tumor-resident clones, often absent from pretreatment blood, expanded after pembrolizumab and then contracted.

TCRdb's copy holds only in-frame clones and misses some; the assay was immunoSEQ multiplex PCR. The sample includes approximately 25,000 clones, 83% seen only once; the top ten take around 21%. Three pembrolizumab responders had their TCRs sequenced. A remark on this clone: Antigen: not known.

The TCR originated in an adult with mismatch repair-deficient cancer. The sequences come from peripheral blood, collected 12 weeks after starting pembrolizumab.

The CDR3 loop is CSVHKGGKQYF. CDR3 in DNA: TGCAGCGTGCACAAAGGGGGGAAGCAGTACTTC. The chain carries TRBV29-1 and TRBJ2-7; D tentatively fits TRBD1 or TRBD2 (6 bases each). The CDR3 is 11 amino acids. The V end was cut by 6 bases, the J end by 8 bases, with 14 bases between. Germline assignment: CDR1 SQVTM and CDR2 ANQGSEA.